The sequence of this T cell receptor beta chain was determined in a study of OX40 agonist ivuxolimab in advanced cancers. For the study at large: Ivuxolimab, an antibody that agonizes OX40 (CD134), was administered to the patients. Three dose-escalation patients had partial responses: one with hepatocellular carcinoma and two with cutaneous melanoma. General observations from the study: Antigens targeted by the expanded peripheral T cells were not determined. Clones of CD4+ and CD8+ blood T cells grew by week 6 at doses of 0.1 to 3.0 mg/kg.

Produced via immunoSEQ multiplex PCR; TCRdb's table is partial and in-frame only. The sample includes some 72,000 clones, around 93% of them seen just once. Germline V lookup: CDR1 SGHVS, CDR2 FQNEAQ. This CDR3 has 16 residues. V shed 5 bases, J shed 8 bases, and the junction held 13 bases outside the gene matches. As concerns this clone: The antigen is unknown.

The chain links TRBV7-8 to TRBJ2-1; TRBD1 agrees at 9 bases. The material sequenced was CD4+ or CD8+ T cells sorted from blood, taken in a trial of the OX40 agonist ivuxolimab. This receptor was identified in an adult with an advanced solid tumor such as melanoma, head and neck, liver or kidney cancer. Here the CDR3 DNA reads TGTGCCAGCAGCCAAGCGGGACAGGGAATACCCCATGAGCAGTTCTTC. Translated: CASSQAGQGIPHEQFF.